The 17 T cell receptor beta chains in this list originate from one sample, sequenced in a study of radiotherapy plus CTLA-4 blockade in lung cancer. TCRdb's copy holds only in-frame clones and misses some; the assay was immunoSEQ multiplex PCR. The sample includes approximately 83,000 clones, around 81% of them seen just once. The sample consisted of peripheral blood, taken from a patient treated with radiotherapy plus ipilimumab. All receptors come from a human donor with non-small cell lung cancer who had a partial response to radiotherapy plus ipilimumab. Some clones in this sample may be carry-over from other donors' samples.

The J gene is TRBJ1-3, the V gene TRBV18, with 8 positions matching TRBD1. This CDR3 is 16 amino acids long. Germline loops: CDR1 KGHSH, CDR2 LQKENI. Trimming cost V 4 bases and J 2 bases; bases outside gene matches: 7. CDR3 loop: CASSQGQGDTGNTIYF. The CDR3 DNA sequence: TGTGCCAGCTCACAAGGACAGGGCGACACTGGAAACACCATATATTTT.

This clone was observed a few times. The chain recombines TRBV6-5 with TRBJ1-2, with TRBD1 matching 9 bases. The CDR3 has 13 amino acids. Trimming took 7 bases from V and 2 from J; bases not matched to a gene: 2. The germline V gene encodes CDR1 MNHEY and CDR2 SVGAGI. The DNA of the CDR3 is TGTGCCAGCACCGACAGGGGGAACTATGGCTACACCTTC. Protein product: CASTDRGNYGYTF.

The V call is TRBV28, the J call TRBJ1-5; 9 bases line up with TRBD1. Per the germline V gene, CDR1 is MDHEN and CDR2 is SYDVKM. The V and J ends lost 8 bases and 6 bases, in that order; junction bases with no gene match: 8. The CDR3 has 14 residues. The CDR3 DNA reads as TGTGCCAGCCTTTGGACAGGGGACGGTCAGCCCCAGCATTTT. Amino acids: CASLWTGDGQPQHF. The full variable domain, completed using reference TRBV28 and TRBJ1-5, is DVKVTQSSRYLVKRTGEKVFLECVQDMDHENMFWYRQDPGLGLRLIYFSYDVKMKEKGDIPEGYSVSREKKERFSLILESASTNQTSMYLCASLWTGDGQPQHFGDGTRLSIL.

The genes are TRBV19 and TRBJ2-3; D is unclear. CDR3 length: 13 residues. CDR1 and CDR2 (germline): LNHDA, SQIVND (reference sequence). V dropped 3 bases and J dropped 4 bases, with 8 bases sitting between them. The CDR3 loop reads CASSIIGADTQYF. DNA for the CDR3: TGTGCCAGTAGTATTATCGGAGCAGATACGCAGTATTTT.

The CDR3 loop is CASRNVRSTQYF. Here the CDR3 DNA reads TGTGCCAGCAGAAACGTGCGGAGTACGCAGTATTTT. The chain links TRBV6-5 to TRBJ2-3; D remains unclear. Germline V lookup: CDR1 MNHEY, CDR2 SVGAGI. CDR3 length: 12 residues. V lost 6 bases, J lost 8 bases, and 12 bases lay in between.

V and J are TRBV5-5 and TRBJ2-7, with 7 bases that match TRBD1. The V gene's germline CDR1 is SGHKS and CDR2 YYEKEE (reference sequence). The CDR3 is 13 residues long. J gave up 7 bases and V 4 bases, and 8 bases lay outside the gene matches. The CDR3 region has the DNA TGTGCCAGCAGCCCGGGGACAGTGGGTGAGCAGTACTTC. This encodes CASSPGTVGEQYF.

This clone appeared once. In DNA, the CDR3 is TGTGCCAGCAGTTTGTTACAGGGATCGGGTACGCAGTATTTT. Encoded protein: CASSLLQGSGTQYF. This chain joins TRBV28 and TRBJ2-3; D perhaps matches TRBD1 (6 bases). Looked up from germline, CDR1 is MDHEN and CDR2 is SYDVKM. The CDR3 loop spans 14 amino acids. Between the trimmed V and J ends, which lost 3 bases and 8 bases, there was a span of 15 bases.

The chain uses TRBV6-6 and TRBJ2-7; D possibly corresponds to TRBD2 (6 bases). The V gene's germline CDR1 is MNHNY and CDR2 SVGAGI (reference sequence). This CDR3 contains 12 residues. V was cut by 6 bases and J by 7 bases, with 13 bases left in between. In nucleotides, the CDR3 is TGTGCCAGCAGACGGGGAGGTACGGAGCAGTACTTC. Protein product: CASRRGGTEQYF.

The chain recombines TRBV4-2 with TRBJ2-5; 9 bases align to TRBD1. Germline V gene data show CDR1 as LGHNA and CDR2 as YNFKEQ. The CDR3 runs 16 residues. With 3 bases clipped from V and 1 base from J, the junction kept 6 bases outside the gene matches. The CDR3 region is CASSHEQGAIQETQYF. CDR3 DNA: TGTGCCAGCAGCCACGAACAGGGGGCAATCCAAGAGACCCAGTACTTC.

Written as DNA, the CDR3 is TGTGCCAGCAGTAATAGGGGGCACACTGAAGCTTTCTTT. Its protein is CASSNRGHTEAFF. The chain employs TRBV6-1 and TRBJ1-1; 7 nucleotides line up with TRBD1. Looked up from germline, CDR1 is MNHNS and CDR2 is SASEGT. V shed 5 bases and J 3 bases; nucleotides not matched to a gene: 3. The CDR3 length is 13 residues.

The V gene is TRBV5-1, the J gene TRBJ2-3; D is possibly TRBD2 (6 bases). Germline values: CDR1 SGHRS, CDR2 YFSETQ. V shed 0 bases and J shed 1 base, with 9 bases lying between them. This CDR3 has 15 residues. The CDR3 is CASSLAGTRTDTQYF. The CDR3 DNA reads TGCGCCAGCAGCTTGGCCGGGACTCGCACAGATACGCAGTATTTT.

The gene calls are TRBV19 and TRBJ1-4; D possibly corresponds to TRBD1 (6 bases). CDR3 length equals 15 residues. The V end was cut by 6 bases, the J end by 6 bases, with 17 bases between. Germline lookup yields CDR1 LNHDA and CDR2 SQIVND (reference sequence). CDR3 nucleotide sequence: TGTGCCAGTAGGGACCTCCGGGACACCTATGAAAAACTGTTTTTT. Its protein is CASRDLRDTYEKLFF.

The chain uses TRBV11-2 and TRBJ2-1; 8 nucleotides align to TRBD2. V was clipped by 6 bases and J by 7 bases; unmatched bases: 11. This CDR3 comprises 15 residues. Germline V gives CDR1 SGHAT, CDR2 FQNNGV. The CDR3, as DNA: TGTGCCAGCAGACCGGGAGCGGGAGTCCTGAATGAGCAGTTCTTC. Translating it yields CASRPGAGVLNEQFF.

J is TRBJ2-5 and V is TRBV5-4; 10 bases agree with TRBD2. The CDR3 is 15 amino acids. Germline V gives CDR1 SGHNT, CDR2 YYREEE (reference sequence). V trimming: 3 bases; J trimming: 4 bases; junction bases outside the gene matches: 6. For the CDR3, the DNA is TGTGCCAGCAGCTCCAGCGGGGGGGCAGGAGAGACCCAGTACTTC. It is translated as CASSSSGGAGETQYF.

The rearrangement joins TRBV19 to TRBJ2-7; TRBD1 matches at 10 bases. Looked up from germline, CDR1 is LNHDA and CDR2 is SQIVND (reference sequence). The CDR3 is 15 residues long. V shed 3 bases and J 4 bases; nucleotides not matched to a gene: 6. Here the CDR3 reads CASSIAGTGVYEQYF. The CDR3 nucleotides read TGTGCCAGTAGTATTGCCGGGACAGGGGTGTACGAGCAGTACTTC.

J is TRBJ2-3 and V is TRBV19; D is possibly TRBD1 (6 bases). The CDR3 has 13 residues. Trimming stripped 11 bases from V and 4 bases from J, with 16 bases between. Germline-derived CDR1 and CDR2 are LNHDA and SQIVND (reference sequence). CDR3 region: CAAAEQGPDTQYF. DNA of the CDR3: TGTGCCGCCGCCGAACAGGGTCCAGATACGCAGTATTTT. Full variable domain (outside the CDR3, taken from reference TRBV19 and TRBJ2-3): DGGITQSPKYLFRKEGQNVTLSCEQNLNHDAMYWYRQDPGQGLRLIYYSQIVNDFQKGDIAEGYSVSREKKESFPLTVTSAQKNPTAFYLCAAAEQGPDTQYFGPGTRLTVL.

J is TRBJ2-1 and V is TRBV7-6, with D maybe TRBD2 (7 bases). Trimming took off 8 bases at V and 7 bases at J, with 18 bases between the two ends. The CDR3 consists of 14 residues. Germline CDR1 is SGHVS and CDR2 is FNYEAQ. In DNA, the CDR3 is TGTGCCAGCTGGGGAGGGGGATCGAGGAATGAGCAGTTCTTC. This gives the protein CASWGGGSRNEQFF.